The 28 T cell receptor beta chains in this list originate from one sample, sequenced in a study of lymphopenia after photon versus proton radiotherapy. Assay used: immunoSEQ multiplex PCR; TCRdb lists only in-frame clones, some missing. The repertoire holds under 35,000 clones, approximately 80% seen once, with roughly 15% in the top ten. The source was peripheral blood, collected from a patient treated with proton-based radiotherapy. The receptors come from a woman in her 70s with pancreatic cancer.

This clone was recorded only once. V usage is TRBV18 and J usage is TRBJ2-5, with D tentatively TRBD1 or TRBD2 (5 bases each). Trimming took 1 base from V and 1 from J, leaving 13 bases between them. Germline lookup yields CDR1 KGHSH and CDR2 LQKENI. CDR3 length: 16 amino acids. CDR3 DNA sequence: TGTGCCAGCTCACCACGGACCCTTGGGACCCAAGAGACCCAGTACTTC. Translation gives CASSPRTLGTQETQYF.

The chain employs TRBV10-3 and TRBJ2-3, with 7 bases fitting TRBD1. The ends lost 3 bases at V and 3 bases at J; junction bases unmatched: 3. CDR1 ENHRY and CDR2 SYGVKD come from the germline V gene. This CDR3 contains 14 residues. CDR3 region: CAISDQGVTDTQYF. CDR3 nucleotides: TGTGCCATCAGTGATCAGGGGGTGACAGATACGCAGTATTTT.

CDR3 loop: CASSEVREQYF. The CDR3 coding sequence is TGTGCCAGCAGTGAAGTACGTGAGCAGTACTTC. The chain has TRBV2 and TRBJ2-7, with unresolved D. The V end was cut by 1 base, the J end by 7 bases, with 5 bases between. Germline loops: CDR1 SNHLY, CDR2 FYNNEI. The CDR3 runs 11 residues.

The chain couples TRBV5-1 to TRBJ2-1, with 7 positions matching TRBD2. The CDR3 length is 18 residues. The V gene end was trimmed by 4 bases and the J gene end by 6 bases; junction bases not matched to a gene: 19. Germline V gene sequence: CDR1 SGHRS, CDR2 YFSETQ. The CDR3 region has the DNA TGCGCCAGCAGCCCTATTTGGGGACTAACGGGAGGCCGCAATGAGCAGTTCTTC. This sequence encodes CASSPIWGLTGGRNEQFF. Combining the CDR3 with reference TRBV5-1 and TRBJ2-1 gives the whole variable domain KAGVTQTPRYLIKTRGQQVTLSCSPISGHRSVSWYQQTPGQGLQFLFEYFSETQRNKGNFPGRFSGRQFSNSRSEMNVSTLELGDSALYLCASSPIWGLTGGRNEQFFGPGTRLTVL.

This rearrangement joins TRBV7-8 to TRBJ1-1; TRBD1 agrees at 10 bases. The germline V gene encodes CDR1 SGHVS and CDR2 FQNEAQ. The CDR3 covers 15 residues. V lost 5 bases and J lost 9; bases outside the gene matches: 12. CDR3 region: CASSIDLGTGEQAFF. For the CDR3, the DNA is TGTGCCAGCAGCATCGACCTTGGGACAGGGGAGCAAGCTTTCTTT.

This sequence joins TRBV30 and TRBJ2-3; TRBD1 matches 9 bases. The CDR3 contains 17 residues. Losses at the gene ends were 0 bases for V and 2 bases for J; bases not matched to a gene: 9. Per the germline V gene, CDR1 is GTSNPN and CDR2 is SVGIG (reference sequence). This CDR3 reads CAWSVFSTGGFTDTQYF. The CDR3 DNA reads as TGTGCCTGGAGTGTATTTTCGACAGGGGGGTTCACAGATACGCAGTATTTT.

The sample holds one count of this clone. The V call is TRBV7-3, the J call TRBJ2-1; tentative D call: TRBD1 (6 bases). The germline CDR1 and CDR2 sequences are SGHTA and FQGTGA. This CDR3 comprises 17 residues. The V end lost 5 bases, the J end lost 0 bases, and 17 bases lay between the germline ends. This chain's CDR3 is CASSLNPQGSSYNEQFF. In DNA, the CDR3 is TGTGCCAGCAGCCTAAACCCACAGGGAAGCTCCTACAATGAGCAGTTCTTC.

This chain uses TRBV7-9 with TRBJ2-3, with 10 nucleotides matching TRBD2. There are 16 residues in the CDR3. V lost 1 base to trimming and J lost 2 bases; unmatched junction nucleotides: 3. The V gene's germline CDR1 is SEHNR and CDR2 FQNEAQ (reference sequence). The CDR3, as DNA: TGTGCCAGCAGCTTAGGGACTAGCGGAGTCACAGATACGCAGTATTTT. The encoded protein is CASSLGTSGVTDTQYF.

V is TRBV5-6 and J is TRBJ2-3; 10 nucleotides line up with TRBD1. V was pared by 0 bases and J by 3 bases, with 7 bases of the junction left unmatched. The CDR3 runs 17 residues. Germline lookup yields CDR1 SGHDT and CDR2 YYEEEE. Here the CDR3 reads CASSLGQGAVGTDTQYF. For the CDR3, the DNA is TGTGCCAGCAGCTTGGGACAGGGGGCAGTAGGGACAGATACGCAGTATTTT. Combining the CDR3 with reference TRBV5-6 and TRBJ2-3 gives the whole variable domain DAGVTQSPTHLIKTRGQQVTLRCSPKSGHDTVSWYQQALGQGPQFIFQYYEEEERQRGNFPDRFSGHQFPNYSSELNVNALLLGDSALYLCASSLGQGAVGTDTQYFGPGTRLTVL.

V is TRBV7-9 and J is TRBJ2-3; D possibly corresponds to TRBD1 (7 bases). The germline gives CDR1 SEHNR, CDR2 FQNEAQ (reference sequence). There are 15 residues in the CDR3. Trimming took 3 bases from V and 4 from J, leaving 14 bases between them. CDR3 nucleotides: TGTGCCAGCAGCTTCCGACAGGGAGGTTCAGATACGCAGTATTTT. It yields the protein CASSFRQGGSDTQYF.

V and J are TRBV2 and TRBJ2-7; 7 bases line up with TRBD1. The V segment lost 5 bases and the J segment 1 base; nucleotides outside the gene matches: 5. Germline V gene lookup returns CDR1 SNHLY and CDR2 FYNNEI. The CDR3 totals 14 residues. The CDR3 loop is CASSFRDSSYEQYF. The DNA for the CDR3 is TGTGCCAGCAGTTTCCGGGACAGTTCCTACGAGCAGTACTTC.

The rearrangement uses TRBV15 and TRBJ2-5; no reliable D call. With 1 base removed from V and 2 bases from J, the gap between germline ends came to 5 bases. Germline-derived CDR1 and CDR2 are LNHNV and YYDKDF (reference sequence). The CDR3 is 13 amino acids. CDR3: CATSRGGQETQYF. In nucleotides, the CDR3 is TGTGCCACCAGCAGAGGAGGACAAGAGACCCAGTACTTC.

The chain links TRBV28 to TRBJ1-1; perhaps TRBD1 as D (6 bases). Between the trimmed V and J ends, which lost 5 bases and 11 bases, there was a span of 15 bases. Germline CDR1 is MDHEN and CDR2 is SYDVKM. This CDR3 is built from 12 residues. The CDR3 region is CASSLTQGWAFF. As DNA, the CDR3 is TGTGCCAGCAGTCTCACCCAGGGGTGGGCTTTCTTT.

A few counts support this clone. The chain couples TRBV19 to TRBJ1-6; tentative D call: TRBD1 (5 bases). The CDR3 is made up of 13 amino acids. V was cut by 3 bases and J by 7 bases, with 7 bases left in between. Germline-derived CDR1 and CDR2 are LNHDA and SQIVND (reference sequence). CDR3 DNA: TGTGCCAGTAGTATGGGGGAGAATTCACCCCTCCACTTT. Protein product: CASSMGENSPLHF. Complete variable domain (other parts from reference TRBV19 and TRBJ1-6): DGGITQSPKYLFRKEGQNVTLSCEQNLNHDAMYWYRQDPGQGLRLIYYSQIVNDFQKGDIAEGYSVSREKKESFPLTVTSAQKNPTAFYLCASSMGENSPLHFGNGTRLTVT.

The chain carries TRBV6-1 and TRBJ2-7, with no clear D. The CDR3 consists of 14 residues. Trimming pared 6 bases from V and 6 bases from J, leaving 18 bases between. CDR1 MNHNS and CDR2 SASEGT come from the germline V gene. As DNA, the CDR3 is TGTGCCAGCAGAGTACCCTTAAGAGAAGGCGAGCAGTACTTC. Amino acids: CASRVPLREGEQYF.

The chain combines TRBV4-2 with TRBJ1-1; weak D call: TRBD1 (6 bases). Trimming removed 5 bases at V and 5 bases at J, with 12 bases between. The V gene's germline CDR1 is LGHNA and CDR2 YNFKEQ. This CDR3 has 13 amino acids. The CDR3 sequence: CASSAQGQTEAFF. In DNA form, the CDR3 reads TGTGCCAGCAGCGCGCAGGGGCAAACTGAAGCTTTCTTT.

This chain connects TRBV28 to TRBJ2-3; 9 positions match TRBD1. Germline trimming cut 4 bases from V and 8 bases from J; bases unmatched to any gene: 13. Germline-derived CDR1 and CDR2 are MDHEN and SYDVKM. This CDR3 comprises 16 residues. CDR3 DNA: TGTGCCAGCAGTTCCCTCGGGACAGGGCGCCGGGGTACGCAGTATTTT. It is translated as CASSSLGTGRRGTQYF.

The gene calls are TRBV9 and TRBJ2-1; D is undetermined. The CDR3 has 18 residues. CDR1 SGDLS and CDR2 YYNGEE come from the germline V gene. The germline V and J ends were trimmed by 0 bases and 0 bases, with 16 bases remaining between them. In DNA form, the CDR3 reads TGTGCCAGCAGCGTAGGTCCGGGCCCCTCGAGCTCCTACAATGAGCAGTTCTTC. Its protein product is CASSVGPGPSSSYNEQFF.

This sequence joins TRBV6-5 and TRBJ1-5; D gene uncertain. Between the trimmed V and J ends, which lost 6 bases and 3 bases, there was a span of 12 bases. The CDR3 spans 14 residues. Per germline, CDR1 MNHEY and CDR2 SVGAGI. The CDR3 sequence: CASRPSGPNQPQHF. The CDR3 nucleotides are TGTGCCAGCAGGCCGTCAGGTCCCAATCAGCCCCAGCATTTT.

V is TRBV6-6 and J is TRBJ2-2; maybe TRBD1 (6 bases). Between the trimmed V and J ends, which lost 6 bases and 1 base, there was a span of 12 bases. The CDR3 runs 15 residues. The germline CDR1 and CDR2 sequences are MNHNY and SVGAGI (reference sequence). The CDR3 sequence: CASRDSLLNTGELFF. CDR3 nucleotide sequence: TGTGCCAGCAGGGACAGCTTATTGAACACCGGGGAGCTGTTTTTT.

The gene calls are TRBV11-3 and TRBJ2-1; 9 bases fit TRBD2. The CDR3 consists of 18 residues. From germline, CDR1 is SGHNT and CDR2 YENEEA. V lost 5 bases and J lost 12; bases outside the gene matches: 23. CDR3 sequence reads: CASSPGLAGPHGATGQFF. The CDR3, as DNA: TGTGCCAGCAGCCCCGGGCTAGCGGGGCCCCACGGTGCGACTGGGCAGTTCTTC.

The rearrangement uses TRBV27 and TRBJ2-1, with 9 positions matching TRBD2. The CDR3 is 22 residues long. The V and J ends lost 4 bases and 4 bases, in that order; junction bases with no gene match: 26. Germline V gives CDR1 MNHEY, CDR2 SMNVEV (reference sequence). This CDR3 reads CASSSLKQTSGHPQVTYNEQFF. CDR3 DNA sequence: TGTGCCAGCAGTTCTTTAAAACAGACTAGCGGACACCCACAGGTAACTTACAATGAGCAGTTCTTC.

V and J are TRBV18 and TRBJ1-2; no reliable D call. V gave up 1 base and J gave up 8 bases, with 14 bases separating them. The CDR3 loop spans 14 amino acids. The germline gives CDR1 KGHSH, CDR2 LQKENI. In DNA form, the CDR3 reads TGTGCCAGCTCACCACAAACCCCGGGAGGGGGCTACACCTTC. This gives the protein CASSPQTPGGGYTF.

This chain links TRBV9 with TRBJ2-7, with 13 bases lining up with TRBD2. The J segment lost 2 bases and the V segment lost 3 bases, leaving 5 bases of the junction unmatched. The CDR3 sequence is 16 residues long. CDR1 and CDR2 (germline): SGDLS, YYNGEE. The CDR3 region is CASSASLAGGPYEQYF. In nucleotides, the CDR3 is TGTGCCAGCAGCGCCTCACTAGCGGGAGGGCCCTACGAGCAGTACTTC.

The V call is TRBV28, the J call TRBJ1-1, with a weak D call TRBD1 (5 bases). Germline V gene data show CDR1 as MDHEN and CDR2 as SYDVKM. The CDR3 loop spans 12 amino acids. V was cut by 4 bases and J by 11 bases, with 14 bases left in between. In DNA, the CDR3 is TGTGCCAGCAGTTCTGGGGCGTTTGGGGCTTTCTTT. This translates into CASSSGAFGAFF.

The rearrangement uses TRBV5-1 and TRBJ1-1, with a possible D match to TRBD1 (5 bases). This CDR3 comprises 14 residues. The germline V and J ends were trimmed by 0 bases and 11 bases, with 17 bases remaining between them. From germline, CDR1 is SGHRS and CDR2 YFSETQ. CDR3 region: CASSLGDPGTVAFF. CDR3 in DNA: TGCGCCAGCAGCTTGGGCGATCCCGGGACGGTTGCTTTCTTT.

J is TRBJ2-7 and V is TRBV6-6; 8 bases are shared with TRBD1. CDR1 and CDR2 from the germline V gene are MNHNY and SVGAGI (reference sequence). This CDR3 has 16 amino acids. J gave up 2 bases and V 6 bases, and 12 bases lay outside the gene matches. CDR3 bases: TGTGCCAGCAGCAAGACAGGGGTTGGGGGGACCTACGAGCAGTACTTC. Amino acids: CASSKTGVGGTYEQYF.

This clone occurred a few times. V gene TRBV28 combines with J gene TRBJ2-2; TRBD2 agrees at 10 bases. Germline-derived CDR1 and CDR2 are MDHEN and SYDVKM. This CDR3 region has 15 residues. V lost 10 bases to trimming and J lost 5 bases; unmatched junction nucleotides: 10. CDR3 loop: CATNPLAGVTGELFF. CDR3 nucleotide sequence: TGTGCCACCAATCCCCTAGCGGGAGTTACCGGGGAGCTGTTTTTT.